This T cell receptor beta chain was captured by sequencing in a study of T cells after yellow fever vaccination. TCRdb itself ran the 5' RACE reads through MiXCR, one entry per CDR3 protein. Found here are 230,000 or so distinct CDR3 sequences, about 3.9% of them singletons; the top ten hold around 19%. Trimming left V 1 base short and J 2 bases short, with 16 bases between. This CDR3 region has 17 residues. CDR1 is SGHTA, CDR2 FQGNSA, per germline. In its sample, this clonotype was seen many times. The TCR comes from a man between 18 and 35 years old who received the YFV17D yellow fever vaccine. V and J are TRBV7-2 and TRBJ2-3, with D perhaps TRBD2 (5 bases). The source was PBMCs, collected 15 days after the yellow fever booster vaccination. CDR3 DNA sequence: TGTGCCAGCAGCTTAGGTCCGGGGTTGGTGAACACAGATACGCAGTATTTT. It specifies CASSLGPGLVNTDTQYF. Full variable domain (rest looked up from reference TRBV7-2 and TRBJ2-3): GAGVSQSPSNKVTEKGKDVELRCDPISGHTALYWYRQSLGQGLEFLIYFQGNSAPDKSGLPSDRFSAERTGGSVSTLTIQRTQQEDSAVYLCASSLGPGLVNTDTQYFGPGTRLTVL.